These 26 T cell receptor beta chains share one sample of origin, sequenced in a study of T cell responses to AZD1222 COVID-19 vaccine. Sequenced by immunoSEQ multiplex PCR; TCRdb stores in-frame clones only, minus some. Here the sample spans 130,000 or so clones, around 85% being singletons. This sample comprised peripheral blood, obtained on day 0 of AZD1222 vaccination. The receptors here all came from an adult in good health.

This chain uses TRBV30 with TRBJ1-2; possibly TRBD1 for D (5 bases). Germline V gene data show CDR1 as GTSNPN and CDR2 as SVGIG (reference sequence). The CDR3 runs to 13 residues. Trimming shortened V by 2 bases and J by 3 bases, and 10 bases separated the two germline ends. The CDR3: CAWSFRTYYGYTF. CDR3 sequence (DNA): TGTGCCTGGAGTTTTAGGACATACTATGGCTACACCTTC.

This clone was recorded once. The chain links TRBV6-5 to TRBJ1-2; TRBD1 agrees at 8 bases. CDR3 length equals 14 residues. The germline V gene encodes CDR1 MNHEY and CDR2 SVGAGI. After removal of 4 bases from V and 7 bases from J, the junction contained 8 bases not matched to a gene. CDR3 region: CASSLGQEVAGYTF. The CDR3 region has the DNA TGTGCCAGCAGTTTGGGACAGGAGGTTGCTGGCTACACCTTC.

The gene calls are TRBV6-7 and TRBJ1-1; no firm D call. TRBV6-7 falls under the ORF class, with uncertain function. V lost 0 bases, J lost 7 bases, and 6 bases lay in between. The CDR3 loop spans 12 amino acids. The CDR3 DNA is TGTGCCAGCAGTTACTCGATACGTGAAGCTTTCTTT. It encodes CASSYSIREAFF.

The V gene is TRBV5-1, the J gene TRBJ2-1; D is uncertain. CDR3 size: 14 residues. Germline lookup yields CDR1 SGHRS and CDR2 YFSETQ. Trimming took off 0 bases at V and 6 bases at J, with 10 bases between the two ends. CDR3 nucleotide sequence: TGCGCCAGCAGCTTGGCTTGGCAGCTCAATGAGCAGTTCTTC. The encoded protein is CASSLAWQLNEQFF.

The chain recombines TRBV5-1 with TRBJ1-5, with a possible D match to TRBD1 (5 bases). There are 15 residues in the CDR3. The V end was cut by 0 bases, the J end by 0 bases, with 7 bases between. Germline V CDR1 and CDR2: SGHRS, YFSETQ. The CDR3 region is CASSLEGNSNQPQHF. CDR3 nucleotides: TGCGCCAGCAGCTTGGAGGGGAATAGCAATCAGCCCCAGCATTTT.

The V and J genes are TRBV7-9 and TRBJ1-2, with 7 bases matching TRBD1. The CDR3 sequence is 17 residues long. Per germline, CDR1 SEHNR and CDR2 FQNEAQ (reference sequence). V trimming: 0 bases; J trimming: 8 bases; junction bases outside the gene matches: 15. The DNA of the CDR3 is TGTGCCAGCAGCTTAGCACTCGACAGGGACGTTATGGGAGGCTACACCTTC. This codes for CASSLALDRDVMGGYTF.

In this sample, this clone turned up once. The V and J genes are TRBV6-5 and TRBJ1-2; maybe TRBD1 (6 bases). CDR1 and CDR2 (germline): MNHEY, SVGAGI. The CDR3 extends over 16 amino acids. Trimming left V 2 bases short and J 2 bases short, with 15 bases between. CDR3 loop: CASSYDLQGNNYGYTF. CDR3 in DNA: TGTGCCAGCAGTTACGATCTTCAGGGGAACAACTATGGCTACACCTTC.

The gene calls are TRBV27 and TRBJ1-1; the match to TRBD1 covers 8 bases. The CDR3 is made up of 13 amino acids. V lost 6 bases and J lost 3; bases outside the gene matches: 3. Germline V gene data show CDR1 as MNHEY and CDR2 as SMNVEV (reference sequence). CDR3 residues: CASRSTGDTEAFF. CDR3 DNA: TGTGCCAGCAGATCGACAGGGGACACTGAAGCTTTCTTT.

J is TRBJ1-1 and V is TRBV11-2, with no clear D. The CDR3 extends over 13 amino acids. V lost 6 bases to trimming and J lost 1 base, with 9 bases between them. From germline, CDR1 is SGHAT and CDR2 FQNNGV. CDR3 bases: TGTGCCAGCAGTCTGCAGGAGAACACTGAAGCTTTCTTT. It translates to CASSLQENTEAFF.

J is TRBJ2-2 and V is TRBV5-1, with TRBD2 matching 9 bases. Per the germline V gene, CDR1 is SGHRS and CDR2 is YFSETQ. This CDR3 has 16 amino acids. V lost 1 base to trimming and J lost 9 bases; unmatched junction nucleotides: 10. The chain's CDR3 is CASSLFSGGSDRELFF. As DNA, the CDR3 is TGCGCCAGCAGCTTGTTTAGCGGGGGCTCCGACAGGGAGCTGTTTTTT.

The V and J genes are TRBV29-1 and TRBJ1-4; 10 bases match TRBD1. The CDR3 consists of 15 residues. Germline loops: CDR1 SQVTM, CDR2 ANQGSEA. Trimming cost V 7 bases and J 0 bases; bases outside gene matches: 5. CDR3 DNA sequence: TGCAGCGCCCGGACAGGGGGGGCAACTAATGAAAAACTGTTTTTT. Translating gives CSARTGGATNEKLFF. Full variable domain (rest looked up from reference TRBV29-1 and TRBJ1-4): SAVISQKPSRDICQRGTSLTIQCQVDSQVTMMFWYRQQPGQSLTLIATANQGSEATYESGFVIDKFPISRPNLTFSTLTVSNMSPEDSSIYLCSARTGGATNEKLFFGSGTQLSVL.

The chain uses TRBV9 and TRBJ1-3; D possibly corresponds to TRBD1 (5 bases). The CDR3 is 14 residues long. Trimming took off 3 bases at V and 0 bases at J, with 7 bases between the two ends. Germline V gene sequence: CDR1 SGDLS, CDR2 YYNGEE. DNA of the CDR3: TGTGCCAGCAGCGCGCAGGGCTCTGGAAACACCATATATTTT. Translated, it gives CASSAQGSGNTIYF.

V and J are TRBV25-1 and TRBJ2-7; perhaps TRBD2 as D (7 bases). Trimming took 6 bases from V and 7 from J, leaving 19 bases between them. CDR3 length: 14 residues. Germline V gene sequence: CDR1 MGHDK, CDR2 SYGVNS. The DNA for the CDR3 is TGTGCCAGCAGGCCTGGGAGGGGGGTTGATGAGCAGTACTTC. Protein: CASRPGRGVDEQYF.

The gene calls are TRBV5-1 and TRBJ2-5, with D perhaps TRBD2 (5 bases). The germline V gene encodes CDR1 SGHRS and CDR2 YFSETQ. With 0 bases removed from V and 3 bases from J, the gap between germline ends came to 6 bases. The CDR3 runs 13 residues. The CDR3: CASSLVGEETQYF. The DNA of the CDR3 is TGCGCCAGCAGCTTGGTCGGGGAAGAGACCCAGTACTTC.

V usage is TRBV5-1 and J usage is TRBJ2-7; D unclear. The CDR3 sequence is 13 residues long. Germline-derived CDR1 and CDR2 are SGHRS and YFSETQ. V gave up 0 bases and J gave up 9 bases, with 13 bases separating them. The DNA of the CDR3 is TGCGCCAGCAGCTTGGACAGTGATGGTAGGCAGTACTTC. Amino acids: CASSLDSDGRQYF.

The V call is TRBV5-4, the J call TRBJ1-1; no clear D gene. Per germline, CDR1 SGHNT and CDR2 YYREEE (reference sequence). The CDR3 runs to 14 residues. Trimming removed 4 bases at V and 1 base at J, with 11 bases between. CDR3 bases: TGTGCCAGCAGCCCCCGAAACTCGAACACTGAAGCTTTCTTT. Its protein is CASSPRNSNTEAFF.

The rearrangement links TRBV28 to TRBJ2-7, with 7 bases aligning to TRBD1. CDR3 length: 12 amino acids. The V gene end was trimmed by 6 bases and the J gene end by 5 bases; junction bases not matched to a gene: 4. Germline V lookup: CDR1 MDHEN, CDR2 SYDVKM. The CDR3 protein is CASRSTGDEQYF. CDR3 nucleotide sequence: TGTGCCAGCAGATCAACAGGGGACGAGCAGTACTTC.

The V gene is TRBV3-1 (or the pseudogene TRBV3-2), the J gene TRBJ1-6, with D perhaps TRBD1 (6 bases). The V end was cut by 5 bases, the J end by 10 bases, with 15 bases between. The germline CDR1 and CDR2 sequences are LGHDT and YNNKEL (reference sequence). This CDR3 is 14 amino acids long. The DNA of the CDR3 is TGTGCCAGCAGCTTCCTCAGGGGAGACTCACCCCTCCACTTT. Amino acid sequence: CASSFLRGDSPLHF.

This clone was observed once. The chain carries TRBV2 and TRBJ2-1; D is perhaps TRBD2 (6 bases). CDR1 and CDR2 (germline): SNHLY, FYNNEI. The CDR3 runs to 16 residues. V shed 2 bases and J shed 7 bases, with 18 bases lying between them. The CDR3 protein is CASSETGRGRRNEQFF. In DNA form, the CDR3 reads TGTGCCAGCAGTGAAACCGGGCGGGGCAGGAGGAATGAGCAGTTCTTC. Supplemented by reference TRBV2 and TRBJ2-1, the full variable domain reads EPEVTQTPSHQVTQMGQEVILRCVPISNHLYFYWYRQILGQKVEFLVSFYNNEISEKSEIFDDQFSVERPDGSNFTLKIRSTKLEDSAMYFCASSETGRGRRNEQFFGPGTRLTVL.

This sequence joins TRBV12-5 and TRBJ1-1; the D is unclear. Germline V gene lookup returns CDR1 LGHNT and CDR2 FRNRAP. This CDR3 has 12 residues. The germline V and J ends were trimmed by 3 bases and 4 bases, with 6 bases remaining between them. The CDR3 is CASGFEGTEAFF. For the CDR3, the DNA is TGTGCTAGTGGTTTCGAGGGCACTGAAGCTTTCTTT. Drawing the rest from reference TRBV12-5 and TRBJ1-1, the complete variable domain is DARVTQTPRHKVTEMGQEVTMRCQPILGHNTVFWYRQTMMQGLELLAYFRNRAPLDDSGMPKDRFSAEMPDATLATLKIQPSEPRDSAVYFCASGFEGTEAFFGQGTRLTVV.

This chain uses TRBV6-2 or TRBV6-3 with TRBJ2-3; the match to TRBD1 covers 9 bases. After removal of 2 bases from V and 2 bases from J, the junction contained 8 bases not matched to a gene. CDR1 is MNHEY and CDR2 is SVGEGT in the germline V gene. This CDR3 comprises 17 residues. The DNA for the CDR3 is TGTGCCAGCAGTTACCCCGACAGGGGGTCCAACACAGATACGCAGTATTTT. This codes for CASSYPDRGSNTDTQYF.

This clone was seen a handful of times. This sequence joins TRBV29-1 and TRBJ1-5; D is perhaps TRBD1 (6 bases). Deletions cut 4 bases from V and 2 bases from J, with 12 bases between. Germline CDR1 reads SQVTM; CDR2 reads ANQGSEA. The CDR3 is 14 residues long. The CDR3 spells CSVAQQGRNQPQHF. The CDR3 nucleotides are TGCAGCGTTGCGCAACAGGGCCGCAATCAGCCCCAGCATTTT.

The V call is TRBV9, the J call TRBJ2-7, with D tentatively TRBD2 (6 bases). Looked up from germline, CDR1 is SGDLS and CDR2 is YYNGEE. CDR3 length: 15 residues. Trimming pared 0 bases from V and 2 bases from J, leaving 12 bases between. The CDR3 sequence: CASSVAGDGTYEQYF. In DNA form, the CDR3 reads TGTGCCAGCAGCGTAGCGGGGGACGGAACCTACGAGCAGTACTTC.

This chain uses TRBV27 with TRBJ2-1; D not resolved. This CDR3 has 15 residues. V lost 0 bases to trimming and J lost 5 bases, with 11 bases between them. CDR1 and CDR2 (germline): MNHEY, SMNVEV (reference sequence). The CDR3 here is CASSLSGLGHNEQFF. The CDR3 DNA reads as TGTGCCAGCAGTTTATCCGGGTTGGGTCACAATGAGCAGTTCTTC.

This clone has just one count. This CDR3 is CASSPPGRQETQYF. The CDR3 nucleotides are TGTGCCAGCTCACCACCCGGCCGCCAAGAGACCCAGTACTTC. This chain joins TRBV18 and TRBJ2-5; no definite D call. The CDR3 has 14 residues. The V end was cut by 0 bases, the J end by 1 base, with 6 bases between. In germline, CDR1 is KGHSH, CDR2 LQKENI.

This clone was counted only a few times. The CDR3 loop reads CASSYVFLAKNIQYF. CDR3 sequence (DNA): TGTGCCAGCAGTTACGTGTTTCTAGCCAAAAACATTCAGTACTTC. The chain recombines TRBV6-2 or TRBV6-3 with TRBJ2-4, with no clear D. Germline CDR1 is MNHEY and CDR2 is SVGEGT. The V and J ends lost 2 bases and 0 bases respectively, with 8 bases between them. The CDR3 contains 15 residues.